The clone carrying this T cell receptor beta chain was detected only a few times. Other DNA sequences in the same sample also yield this CDR3. The sample originates from a study of blood T cell repertoires in COVID-19. The method was immunoSEQ multiplex PCR; TCRdb's version includes in-frame clones alone and lacks a portion of them. The repertoire holds fewer than 150,000 clones, with roughly 80% as singletons. V gave up 4 bases and J gave up 3 bases; unmatched junction bases: 1. The CDR3 spans 14 residues. Germline values: CDR1 LNHDA, CDR2 SQIVND (reference sequence). What was sequenced was peripheral blood. The receptor's source is a woman aged 40-49 years with acute or convalescent COVID-19. This chain joins TRBV19 and TRBJ1-3; 9 bases are shared with TRBD1. The CDR3 protein is CASSRGQGGNTIYF. CDR3 DNA: TGTGCCAGTAGTAGGGGACAGGGTGGAAACACCATATATTTT. The full variable domain, its missing parts supplied by reference TRBV19 and TRBJ1-3, is DGGITQSPKYLFRKEGQNVTLSCEQNLNHDAMYWYRQDPGQGLRLIYYSQIVNDFQKGDIAEGYSVSREKKESFPLTVTSAQKNPTAFYLCASSRGQGGNTIYFGEGSWLTVV.